This entry describes one TCR beta chain. TCRdb re-called the RT-PCR reads with MiXCR, one entry per CDR3 protein. Of roughly 180,000 distinct CDR3 sequences listed, around two fifths are singletons. The data were taken from a study of patients and donors after allogeneic stem cell transplantation. The germline CDR1 and CDR2 sequences are SGDLS and YYNGEE. The CDR3 has 15 amino acids. V lost 4 bases and J 3 bases, leaving 13 bases between the germline ends. The material sequenced was blood, either unsorted or a sorted T cell fraction (not recorded which). The sequence derives from a human donor who was either an allogeneic HSCT recipient or a stem cell or donor lymphocyte infusion donor (not recorded which). It is not recorded whose cells these are; they may come from a transplant donor. The rearrangement uses TRBV9 and TRBJ2-2, with D possibly matching TRBD2 (6 bases). CDR3 in DNA: TGTGCCAGCAGCTTGACTAGTGGTTACACCGGGGAGCTGTTTTTT. Amino acid sequence: CASSLTSGYTGELFF. Full variable domain (outside the CDR3, taken from reference TRBV9 and TRBJ2-2): DSGVTQTPKHLITATGQRVTLRCSPRSGDLSVYWYQQSLDQGLQFLIQYYNGEERAKGNILERFSAQQFPDLHSELNLSSLELGDSALYFCASSLTSGYTGELFFGEGSRLTVL.